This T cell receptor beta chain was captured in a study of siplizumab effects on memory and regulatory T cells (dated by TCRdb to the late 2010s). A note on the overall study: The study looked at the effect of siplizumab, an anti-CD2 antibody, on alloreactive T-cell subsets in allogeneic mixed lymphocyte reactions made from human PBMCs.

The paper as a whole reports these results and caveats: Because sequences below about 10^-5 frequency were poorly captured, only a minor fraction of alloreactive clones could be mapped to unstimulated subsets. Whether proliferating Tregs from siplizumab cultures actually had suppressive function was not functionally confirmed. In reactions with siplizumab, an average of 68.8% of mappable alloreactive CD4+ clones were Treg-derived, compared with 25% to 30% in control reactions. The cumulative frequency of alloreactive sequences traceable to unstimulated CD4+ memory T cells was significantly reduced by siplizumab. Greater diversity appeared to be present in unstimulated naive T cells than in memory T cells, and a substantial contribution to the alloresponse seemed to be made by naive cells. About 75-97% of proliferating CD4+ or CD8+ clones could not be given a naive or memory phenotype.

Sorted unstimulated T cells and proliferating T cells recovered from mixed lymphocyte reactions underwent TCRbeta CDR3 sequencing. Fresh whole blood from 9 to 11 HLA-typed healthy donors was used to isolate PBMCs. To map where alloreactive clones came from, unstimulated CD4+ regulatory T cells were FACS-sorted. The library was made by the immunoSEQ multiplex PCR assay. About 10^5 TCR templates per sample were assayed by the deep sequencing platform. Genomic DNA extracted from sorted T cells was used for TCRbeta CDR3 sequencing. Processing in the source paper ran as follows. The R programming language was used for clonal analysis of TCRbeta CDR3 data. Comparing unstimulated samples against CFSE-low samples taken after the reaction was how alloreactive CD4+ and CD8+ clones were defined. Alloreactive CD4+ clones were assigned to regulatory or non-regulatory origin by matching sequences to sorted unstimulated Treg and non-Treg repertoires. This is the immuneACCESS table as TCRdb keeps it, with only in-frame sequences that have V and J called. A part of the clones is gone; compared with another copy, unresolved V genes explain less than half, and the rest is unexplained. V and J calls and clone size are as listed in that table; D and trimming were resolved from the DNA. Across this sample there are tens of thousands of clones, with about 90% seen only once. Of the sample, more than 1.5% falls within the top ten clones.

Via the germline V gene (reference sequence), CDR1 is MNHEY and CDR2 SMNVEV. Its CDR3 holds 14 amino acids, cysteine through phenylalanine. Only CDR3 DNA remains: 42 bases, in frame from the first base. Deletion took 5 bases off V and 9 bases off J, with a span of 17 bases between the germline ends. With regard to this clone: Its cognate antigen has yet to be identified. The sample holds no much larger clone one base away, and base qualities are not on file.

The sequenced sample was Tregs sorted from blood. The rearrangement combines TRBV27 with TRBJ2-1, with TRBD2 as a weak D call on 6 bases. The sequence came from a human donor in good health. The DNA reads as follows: TGTGCCAGCAGTCACCCCGCCCGACTAGTTGAGCAGTTCTTC. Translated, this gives CASSHPARLVEQFF.